This is a list of T cell receptor beta chains from one sample in a study of blood T cells in healthy people across ages. TCRdb ran MiXCR on the 5' RACE reads and lists one entry per CDR3 protein. The sample includes 650,000 to 800,000 distinct CDR3 sequences, around two fifths seen only once; the top ten take roughly 19%. Sequencing input: blood. The source is a man in his sixties in good health. The CDR3 runs from the conserved cysteine through the conserved F or W. The D gene is left open where the match is weak. The size entry is marked missing in some rows and otherwise reads once, few, many or a size class.

TRBJ2-6,TRBV14,-,few,CASSQDRLTGANVLTF,TGTGCCAGCAGCCAAGATAGGCTTACTGGGGCCAACGTCCTGACTTTC
TRBJ2-2,TRBV29-1,TRBD1,few,CSATGQGNTGELFF,TGCAGCGCAACGGGACAGGGAAACACCGGGGAGCTGTTTTTT
TRBJ2-7,TRBV7-2,-,few,CASSLRSPDEQYF,TGTGCCAGCAGCTTAAGGTCCCCTGACGAGCAGTACTTC
TRBJ2-1,TRBV29-1,TRBD2,-,CSVEDLRVGGVNEQFF,TGCAGCGTTGAAGATCTGCGGGTGGGGGGGGTGAATGAGCAGTTCTTC
TRBJ2-7,TRBV7-2,TRBD1,-,CASSRTGGLYEQYF,TGTGCCAGCAGCCGGACAGGGGGCCTGTACGAGCAGTACTTC
TRBJ2-1,TRBV12-3/TRBV12-4,TRBD2,few,CASRDGGAGVVEQFF,TGTGCCAGCAGGGACGGTGGCGCGGGGGTTGTTGAGCAGTTCTTC
TRBJ2-1,TRBV29-1,-,-,CSVEGWELGEQFF,TGCAGCGTTGAAGGTTGGGAGCTAGGCGAGCAGTTCTTC
TRBJ2-7,TRBV27,-,once,CAIKVRDEQYF,TGTGCCATCAAGGTGAGGGACGAGCAGTACTTC
TRBJ2-7,TRBV10-3,-,many,CAISTTGLTTGEQYF,TGTGCCATCAGTACAACGGGACTTACGACCGGGGAGCAGTACTTC
TRBJ1-2,TRBV2,TRBD1,few,CATPGQGVSGYTF,TGTGCCACCCCGGGACAGGGAGTGAGTGGCTACACCTTC
TRBJ2-1,TRBV24-1,TRBD1,-,CATSEFRGNEQFF,TGTGCCACCAGTGAATTCAGGGGGAATGAGCAGTTCTTC
TRBJ1-4,TRBV7-4,-,-,CASSRDTPKTATNEKLFF,TGTGCCAGCAGCCGGGACACGCCAAAGACGGCAACTAATGAAAAACTGTTTTTT
TRBJ2-1,TRBV5-1,-,few,CASSLSFNEQFF,TGCGCCAGCAGCTTGAGTTTCAATGAGCAGTTCTTC
TRBJ2-3,TRBV7-2,-,-,CASSLATGSTDTQYF,TGTGCCAGCAGCTTAGCCACAGGGAGCACAGATACGCAGTATTTT
TRBJ1-2,TRBV27,-,-,CATLEGTLGYTF,TGTGCCACCCTCGAGGGTACCCTTGGCTACACCTTC
TRBJ2-1,TRBV6-1,-,few,CASSRTGPGNEQFF,TGTGCCAGCAGCCGCACAGGGCCGGGCAATGAGCAGTTCTTC
TRBJ1-4,TRBV7-9,-,-,CASSRTGLGEKLFF,TGTGCCAGCTCCCGGACGGGGTTGGGTGAAAAACTGTTTTTT
TRBJ1-2,TRBV15,-,-,CATSRDAGFYGYTF,TGTGCCACCAGCAGAGATGCGGGGTTCTATGGCTACACCTTC
TRBJ2-1,TRBV20-1,TRBD2,-,CSASGGGEYNEQFF,TGCAGTGCTAGCGGCGGGGGTGAATACAATGAGCAGTTCTTC
TRBJ2-3,TRBV7-2,-,-,CASSLGTPGDTQYF,TGTGCCAGCAGCCTCGGGACCCCGGGGGATACGCAGTATTTT
TRBJ2-2,TRBV5-1,-,-,CASSFQGTGELFF,TGCGCCAGCAGCTTTCAGGGGACCGGGGAGCTGTTTTTT
TRBJ2-6,TRBV7-9,-,-,CASADSGANVLTF,TGTGCCAGCGCCGATTCTGGGGCCAACGTCCTGACTTTC
TRBJ2-4,TRBV29-1,-,few,CSVRAHGREQYF,TGCAGCGTTCGGGCCCACGGACGAGAGCAGTACTTC
TRBJ2-6,TRBV5-1,-,-,CASSPEGSSGANVLTF,TGCGCCAGCAGCCCGGAGGGATCCTCTGGGGCCAACGTCCTGACTTTC
TRBJ2-1,TRBV6-1,-,-,CASSGRQVSNEQFF,TGTGCCAGCAGTGGACGACAGGTGTCCAATGAGCAGTTCTTC
TRBJ2-3,TRBV7-2,TRBD2,-,CASSLEGGGAGSHTQYF,TGTGCCAGCAGCTTAGAAGGCGGGGGGGCCGGGTCCCATACGCAGTATTTT
TRBJ1-2,TRBV6-1,-,-,CASSEGGGSVRGYTF,TGTGCCAGCAGTGAAGGTGGAGGGAGCGTACGGGGCTACACCTTC